The rows below give T cell receptor beta chains drawn from one sample of a study of shared clonotypes between healthy human individuals. Sequencing used immunoSEQ multiplex PCR; TCRdb keeps in-frame clones, though not all of them. The top ten hold under 0.3% of the sample, which has roughly 810,000 clones, just over 95% seen once. Sequenced sample: naive CD8+ T cells sorted from blood. These receptors were taken from a man under 40 in good health. The CDR3 runs from the conserved cysteine through the conserved F or W. Each record gives: V gene, D gene, J gene, clone size, CDR3 DNA, CDR3 protein. The D gene is left open where the match is weak. Size is omitted from some rows. Given values are once, few, many or a class for expanded clones.

>TRBV5-4|TRBD1|TRBJ2-1|.
TGTGCCAGCAGCTCCCAGGGACAGGGATCTATTGAGCAGTTCTTC
CASSSQGQGSIEQFF
>TRBV11-2|TRBD1|TRBJ2-2|.
TGTGCCAGCAGCGCCGGGGACAGGGGTAACACCGGGGAGCTGTTTTTT
CASSAGDRGNTGELFF
>TRBV4-1|TRBD2|TRBJ2-1|.
TGCGCCAGCAGCTCCCCTCGCCAGCGGGGATACAATGAGCAGTTCTTC
CASSSPRQRGYNEQFF
>TRBV27|TRBD2|TRBJ2-3|.
TGTGCCAGCAGTTTATCAGCGGGAGGGAGAGATACGCAGTATTTT
CASSLSAGGRDTQYF
>TRBV18|TRBD1|TRBJ2-7|few
TGTGCCAGCTCACCTGGACAGGGGACCTACGAGCAGTACTTC
CASSPGQGTYEQYF
>TRBV27|.|TRBJ1-1|.
TGTGCCAGCAGTTTCCGGGACATGGAGCCTAACACTGAAGCTTTCTTT
CASSFRDMEPNTEAFF
>TRBV27|.|TRBJ1-5|.
TGTGCCAGCAGTTCGGGTGGTTGGCAGCCCCAGCATTTT
CASSSGGWQPQHF
>TRBV19|.|TRBJ1-2|.
TGTGCCAGTAGCCCAAGGGCTAACTATGGCTACACCTTC
CASSPRANYGYTF
>TRBV27|.|TRBJ2-1|.
TGTGCCAGCAGTTTTTCAGGCTACAATGAGCAGTTCTTC
CASSFSGYNEQFF
>TRBV14|.|TRBJ1-1|.
TGTGCCAGCAGCCAAGAGGAAGGGTGGACTGAAGCTTTCTTT
CASSQEEGWTEAFF
>TRBV11-2|.|TRBJ1-1|.
TGTGCCAGCAGCGAGGTAGCGAACACTGAAGCTTTCTTT
CASSEVANTEAFF
>TRBV2|.|TRBJ2-7|few
TGTGCCAGCAGTGAAGCGGGGGCCTACGAGCAGTACTTC
CASSEAGAYEQYF
>TRBV5-1|TRBD1|TRBJ1-4|once
TGCGCCAGCAGCTCTACAGGGGGGAATAATGAAAAACTGTTTTTT
CASSSTGGNNEKLFF
>TRBV5-1|.|TRBJ1-2|.
TGCGCCAGCAGCTCGGCGGCTACCGGGTACGGCTACACCTTC
CASSSAATGYGYTF
>TRBV4-1|.|TRBJ2-7|once
TGCGCCAGCAGCCAAGAAATAGGTGGAAACGAGCAGTACTTC
CASSQEIGGNEQYF
>TRBV27|.|TRBJ2-5|.
TGTGCCAGCAGTTTTGTTGGAAAGACCCAGTACTTC
CASSFVGKTQYF
>TRBV6-4|.|TRBJ2-1|.
TGTGCCAGCAGTGACTCTCCGGGACTTGGTAATGAGCAGTTCTTC
CASSDSPGLGNEQFF
>TRBV28|TRBD2|TRBJ2-7|.
TGTGCCAGCAGTTTAAGTACACTAGCGGGAGTAAGCTACGAGCAGTACTTC
CASSLSTLAGVSYEQYF
>TRBV7-9|TRBD2|TRBJ2-5|.
TGTGCCAGCAGCCCCCCCGAGCGGGAGAGGGAGACCCAGTACTTC
CASSPPERERETQYF
>TRBV19|.|TRBJ2-1|.
TGTGCCAGTATAGAAACACGAAACCCCTACAATGAGCAGTTCTTC
CASIETRNPYNEQFF
>TRBV5-6|TRBD1|TRBJ1-5|.
TGTGCCAGCAGTACAATAAGCGGACAGGGATGGAATCAGCCCCAGCATTTT
CASSTISGQGWNQPQHF
>TRBV5-6|.|TRBJ2-7|.
TGTGCCAGCAGCTTGGGCGCTTTCTACGAGCAGTACTTC
CASSLGAFYEQYF
>TRBV2|.|TRBJ1-5|.
TGTGCCAGCAGGACAGCTTTTAGCAATCAGCCCCAGCATTTT
CASRTAFSNQPQHF
>TRBV5-6|.|TRBJ2-7|.
TGTGCCAGCAGCCCGGGGGGCGGGATCCACTACGAGCAGTACTTC
CASSPGGGIHYEQYF
>TRBV7-8|.|TRBJ2-1|once
TGTGCCAGCAGCTTAGTCAGGTACAATGAGCAGTTCTTC
CASSLVRYNEQFF
>TRBV4-3|TRBD2|TRBJ2-7|.
TGCGCCAGCAGCCAAGGAACTTCGGGACTAGCGTCTTACGAGCAGTACTTC
CASSQGTSGLASYEQYF
>TRBV13|.|TRBJ2-7|.
TGTGCCAGCAGCTTAGCCTTCAGGAGAGAGCAGTACTTC
CASSLAFRREQYF
>TRBV10-3|.|TRBJ2-4|.
TGTGCCAGTTCGAGCGGGACAGTGGGACTTGGAGTTCAGTACTTC
CASSSGTVGLGVQYF
>TRBV19|.|TRBJ1-1|.
TGTGCCACTGGCGGCTTCGGCTACACTGAAGCTTTCTTT
CATGGFGYTEAFF
>TRBV4-1|.|TRBJ2-2|.
TGCGCCAGCAGCCAATTTTTGGGTAGCCGGGAGCTGTTTTTT
CASSQFLGSRELFF
>TRBV29-1|.|TRBJ2-4|.
TGCAGCGCCACTGGACAGTTTAACGATCTAGCCAAAAACATTCAGTACTTC
CSATGQFNDLAKNIQYF
>TRBV11-2|.|TRBJ1-5|.
TGTGCCAGCAGCTTGGGTAGCAATCAGCCCCAGCATTTT
CASSLGSNQPQHF
>TRBV10-2|.|TRBJ2-5|.
TGCGCCAGCAGTGCAGACCTTACGAGCGGCCAAGAGACCCAGTACTTC
CASSADLTSGQETQYF